The 2 T cell receptor beta chains below come from one sample, sequenced in a study of blood T cell repertoires in COVID-19. The method was immunoSEQ multiplex PCR; TCRdb's version includes in-frame clones alone and lacks a portion of them. The data contain some 27,000 clones, around 86% of them singletons. Material for sequencing was peripheral blood. The receptors were gathered from a human donor in a cohort sampled during active COVID-19. The donor label of this sample is uncertain.

This chain links TRBV4-3 with TRBJ2-1; 9 bases line up with TRBD2. V was clipped by 1 base and J by 10 bases; unmatched bases: 8. Germline CDR1 LGHNA, CDR2 YSLEER. This CDR3 is built from 15 residues. CDR3 in DNA: TGCGCCAGCAGCCAAGTTGGACTAGCGAAAGGGGAGCAGTTCTTC. Its translation is CASSQVGLAKGEQFF.

This clone has only a few counts. The chain combines TRBV2 with TRBJ1-6; possible D gene TRBD1, 6 bases. V was pared by 2 bases and J by 14 bases, with 7 bases between. The CDR3 runs to 11 residues. CDR1 and CDR2 (germline): SNHLY, FYNNEI. The CDR3 region is CASSERGSLHF. The CDR3 bases are TGTGCCAGCAGTGAAAGGGGGTCCCTCCACTTT.